The 26 T cell receptor beta chains given below trace back to one sample, sequenced in a study of OX40 agonist ivuxolimab in advanced cancers. Method: immunoSEQ multiplex PCR; TCRdb's copy keeps in-frame clones and lacks some. The sample comprises 65,000 to 95,000 clones, about 90% of which are singletons, and about 9% rests with the top ten. This specimen consisted of CD4+ or CD8+ T cells sorted from blood, obtained in a trial of the OX40 agonist ivuxolimab. The origin of the receptors is an adult with an advanced solid tumor such as melanoma, head and neck, liver or kidney cancer.

The V gene is TRBV5-1, the J gene TRBJ1-2, with a possible D match to TRBD1 (5 bases). V lost 1 base and J 6 bases, leaving 10 bases between the germline ends. This CDR3 has 13 amino acids. Germline assignment: CDR1 SGHRS and CDR2 YFSETQ. The DNA for the CDR3 is TGCGCCAGCAGCTTGCACGGGGGGAATGGCTACACCTTC. Protein: CASSLHGGNGYTF.

The genes are TRBV5-6 and TRBJ2-7; D may be TRBD1 or TRBD2 (6 bases each). There are 14 residues in the CDR3. V was trimmed by 4 bases and J by 4 bases, leaving 15 bases between them. Per germline, CDR1 SGHDT and CDR2 YYEEEE. This CDR3 reads CASSDEGGLYEQYF. The CDR3, as DNA: TGTGCCAGCAGCGACGAAGGGGGGTTGTACGAGCAGTACTTC.

This chain uses TRBV5-4 with TRBJ1-1; D is unclear. The CDR3 covers 12 residues. Trimming took off 4 bases at V and 0 bases at J, with 4 bases between the two ends. Germline V CDR1 and CDR2: SGHNT, YYREEE (reference sequence). CDR3 loop: CASSRVNTEAFF. The CDR3 DNA sequence: TGTGCCAGCAGCCGAGTGAACACTGAAGCTTTCTTT.

This clone was recorded only once. This chain links TRBV15 with TRBJ2-3, with TRBD2 matching over 8 bases. V lost 0 bases, J lost 10 bases, and 3 bases stayed unmatched. The CDR3 spans 13 residues. Germline CDR1 is LNHNV and CDR2 is YYDKDF (reference sequence). The CDR3, as DNA: TGTGCCACCAGCAGAGAAGGGGGACTAGCGCAGTATTTT. It translates to CATSREGGLAQYF.

This rearrangement joins TRBV7-3 to TRBJ1-1; D may be TRBD1 (5 bases). This CDR3 region has 13 residues. The germline V gene has CDR1 SGHTA and CDR2 FQGTGA. The germline V and J ends were trimmed by 4 bases and 0 bases, with 6 bases remaining between them. The CDR3 reads CASSWTLNTEAFF. The CDR3, as DNA: TGTGCCAGCAGCTGGACACTGAACACTGAAGCTTTCTTT. Drawing the rest from reference TRBV7-3 and TRBJ1-1, the complete variable domain is GAGVSQTPSNKVTEKGKYVELRCDPISGHTALYWYRQSLGQGPEFLIYFQGTGAADDSGLPNDRFFAVRPEGSVSTLKIQRTERGDSAVYLCASSWTLNTEAFFGQGTRLTVV.

The chain is built from TRBV9 and TRBJ2-2; 8 nucleotides agree with TRBD2. After removal of 0 bases from V and 8 bases from J, the junction contained 6 bases not matched to a gene. From germline, CDR1 is SGDLS and CDR2 YYNGEE. The CDR3 totals 15 residues. As DNA, the CDR3 is TGTGCCAGCAGCGTAGGCGGGAGGAGTATAGGGGAGCTGTTTTTT. Its translation is CASSVGGRSIGELFF.

The chain employs TRBV7-2 and TRBJ2-7; D is uncertain. Trimming removed 0 bases at V and 4 bases at J, with 10 bases between. In germline, CDR1 is SGHTA, CDR2 FQGNSA. The CDR3 is 14 residues long. In DNA form, the CDR3 reads TGTGCCAGCAGCTTAGCGTTCCTTCAATACGAGCAGTACTTC. Its translation is CASSLAFLQYEQYF.

The V call is TRBV4-1, the J call TRBJ2-3; 7 nucleotides align to TRBD2. Unmatched junction bases numbered 6, after V lost 4 bases and J lost 5 bases. The CDR3 has 14 residues. Germline V gives CDR1 MGHRA, CDR2 YSYEKL. The CDR3 sequence: CASSLEPGGDTQYF. The CDR3 DNA is TGCGCCAGCAGCCTAGAACCGGGGGGAGATACGCAGTATTTT.

The rearrangement uses TRBV25-1 and TRBJ2-3; perhaps TRBD1 as D (6 bases). V dropped 3 bases and J dropped 3 bases, with 22 bases sitting between them. Germline-derived CDR1 and CDR2 are MGHDK and SYGVNS. The CDR3 has 18 amino acids. The CDR3 loop reads CASSDLTGSGGGTDTQYF. The DNA of the CDR3 is TGTGCCAGCAGTGATCTTACAGGGTCGGGTGGTGGGACAGATACGCAGTATTTT.

This clone has more than one count but fewer than ten. The rearrangement links TRBV4-1 to TRBJ1-5, with 8 bases matching TRBD1. This CDR3 is 14 amino acids long. The V segment lost 1 base and the J segment 4 bases; nucleotides outside the gene matches: 0. CDR1 is MGHRA, CDR2 YSYEKL, per germline. The CDR3 DNA follows: TGCGCCAGCAGCCAAGGGGACAGGAATCAGCCCCAGCATTTT. Translated: CASSQGDRNQPQHF.

The chain links TRBV21-1 to TRBJ2-1; the table calls TRBD2, which could not be checked here. TRBV21-1 constitutes a pseudogene. The CDR3 runs to 16 residues. CDR3 protein: CASSKDKRENGNEQFF. DNA for the CDR3: TGTGCCAGCAGCAAAGATAAACGGGAGAACGGTAATGAGCAGTTCTTC.

The chain uses TRBV2 and TRBJ1-4; 7 bases align to TRBD1. V lost 8 bases and J lost 4; bases outside the gene matches: 7. The CDR3 covers 14 residues. Per the germline V gene, CDR1 is SNHLY and CDR2 is FYNNEI. The CDR3 reads CASQKGGDNEKLFF. DNA for the CDR3: TGTGCCAGCCAAAAAGGGGGCGATAATGAAAAACTGTTTTTT.

This clone was seen a handful of times. The gene calls are TRBV19 and TRBJ1-6, with TRBD1 matching 8 bases. The V and J ends lost 5 bases and 10 bases, in that order; junction bases with no gene match: 10. Germline values: CDR1 LNHDA, CDR2 SQIVND (reference sequence). The CDR3 spans 15 residues. CDR3 coding DNA: TGTGCCAGTAGTCTCTCCGGGACAGGAGGATCACCCCTCCACTTT. Translated: CASSLSGTGGSPLHF. The full variable domain, its missing parts supplied by reference TRBV19 and TRBJ1-6, is DGGITQSPKYLFRKEGQNVTLSCEQNLNHDAMYWYRQDPGQGLRLIYYSQIVNDFQKGDIAEGYSVSREKKESFPLTVTSAQKNPTAFYLCASSLSGTGGSPLHFGNGTRLTVT.

This chain links TRBV11-2 with TRBJ2-1; no clear D gene. Trimming stripped 1 base from V and 5 bases from J, with 6 bases between. CDR1 and CDR2 from the germline V gene are SGHAT and FQNNGV. The CDR3 consists of 13 residues. CDR3 protein: CASSLALNNEQFF. The CDR3 bases are TGTGCCAGCAGCTTAGCGCTCAACAATGAGCAGTTCTTC.

This clone has only a few counts. V is TRBV21-1 and J is TRBJ2-7; the table names TRBD2, a call not compared with the DNA. TRBV21-1 is tagged as a pseudogene. The CDR3 has 15 residues. CDR3 bases: TGTGCCAGCAGCAAAGACAGCGGGGGGGACTACGAGCAGTACTTC. It is translated as CASSKDSGGDYEQYF.

This clone was counted between two and nine times. The chain joins TRBV6-4 to TRBJ1-6; D gene ambiguous. With 8 bases removed from V and 10 bases from J, the gap between germline ends came to 15 bases. CDR3 length: 13 residues. CDR1 and CDR2 from the germline V gene are MRHNA and SNTAGT. The CDR3 sequence: CASAQDPGSPLHF. CDR3 nucleotides: TGTGCCAGCGCCCAGGACCCTGGGTCACCCCTCCACTTT.

The chain recombines TRBV25-1 with TRBJ2-4, with 7 nucleotides matching TRBD2. This CDR3 has 13 residues. Germline trimming cut 2 bases from V and 5 bases from J; bases unmatched to any gene: 0. Germline CDR1 and CDR2: MGHDK and SYGVNS. CDR3 DNA sequence: TGTGCCAGCAGTGAACTAGCGGAAAACATTCAGTACTTC. Translating gives CASSELAENIQYF.

This chain joins TRBV18 and TRBJ1-2; D is uncertain. The CDR3 contains 12 residues. Germline CDR1 is KGHSH and CDR2 is LQKENI. V was shortened by 5 bases and J by 3 bases, with 7 bases between the two germline ends. Here the CDR3 reads CASSFADYGYTF. Here the CDR3 DNA reads TGTGCCAGCTCATTCGCAGACTATGGCTACACCTTC.

The J gene is TRBJ1-3, the V gene TRBV18; D remains unclear. Germline CDR1 KGHSH, CDR2 LQKENI. V was clipped by 2 bases and J by 0 bases, with 17 bases between them. The CDR3 runs 18 residues. The DNA of the CDR3 is TGTGCCAGCTCACCATACGTGATAGCGTGGAGCTCTGGAAACACCATATATTTT. Translated: CASSPYVIAWSSGNTIYF.

CDR3: CASSLGASGNTIYF. CDR3 sequence (DNA): TGTGCCAGCAGCTTAGGGGCCTCTGGAAACACCATATATTTT. The chain uses TRBV7-2 and TRBJ1-3; D is undetermined. The CDR3 totals 14 residues. Trimming cost V 1 base and J 0 bases, with 4 bases left between them. Germline values: CDR1 SGHTA, CDR2 FQGNSA.

This clone was recorded only once. The chain links TRBV28 to TRBJ2-2, with TRBD2 identical over 11 bases. This CDR3 is built from 17 residues. V was pared by 5 bases and J by 8 bases, with 13 bases of the junction left unmatched. Germline V lookup: CDR1 MDHEN, CDR2 SYDVKM. In DNA, the CDR3 is TGTGCCAGCAGTCAACGACTAGCGGGAATGCCCGGGGGGGAGCTGTTTTTT. It codes for CASSQRLAGMPGGELFF.

This chain uses TRBV4-1 with TRBJ2-7; 7 bases agree with TRBD2. CDR1 and CDR2 (germline): MGHRA, YSYEKL. Trimming at V came to 1 base and at J to 1 base, leaving 7 bases not matched to a gene. The CDR3 totals 16 residues. The CDR3 loop is CASSQGGGRRSYEQYF. The CDR3, as DNA: TGCGCCAGCAGCCAAGGGGGGGGGAGGCGGTCCTACGAGCAGTACTTC.

Of note for this clone: Mismatch with germline at one junction end may stem from a read error. The chain combines TRBV28 with TRBJ2-3; 9 bases are shared with TRBD2. The CDR3 extends over 14 amino acids. Germline V CDR1 and CDR2: MDHEN, SYDVKM. The CDR3 DNA reads as TGTGCCAGCAGTCCAGGGACTAGCACGGATACGCAGTATTTT. It is translated as CASSPGTSTDTQYF.

J is TRBJ1-1 and V is TRBV20-1; D ambiguous. The germline V gene encodes CDR1 DFQATT and CDR2 SNEGSKA (reference sequence). The CDR3 totals 11 residues. The V gene lost 3 bases and the J gene lost 10 bases, with 12 bases spanning the gap. DNA for the CDR3: TGCAGTGCTAGGCGGGTATGGGGAGCTTTCTTT. The encoded protein is CSARRVWGAFF.

The chain joins TRBV10-2 to TRBJ2-3; tentatively, D is TRBD1 (5 bases). In germline, CDR1 is WSHSY, CDR2 SAAADI. Trimming shortened V by 5 bases and J by 2 bases, and 11 bases separated the two germline ends. The CDR3 is 14 amino acids. The CDR3 is CASSIGDYTDTQYF. The CDR3, as DNA: TGCGCCAGCAGTATAGGGGATTACACAGATACGCAGTATTTT.

As regards this clone: This CDR3 is also generated by other DNA sequences in the sample. The rearrangement joins TRBV7-9 to TRBJ1-5; no clear D gene. This CDR3 region has 12 residues. From germline, CDR1 is SEHNR and CDR2 FQNEAQ (reference sequence). The ends were cut back, 1 base at V and 4 bases at J, with 2 bases in the middle. CDR3 nucleotides: TGTGCCAGCAGCTTAGGAAATCAGCCCCAGCATTTT. Its protein is CASSLGNQPQHF.